Presented here are 24 T cell receptor beta chains from one specimen sequenced in a study of T cell responses to AZD1222 COVID-19 vaccine. Profiling relied on immunoSEQ multiplex PCR, and the TCRdb table lists in-frame clones only, not all of them. The top ten clones hold 18% of a sample with about 130,000 clones, just over 85% of them seen once. The material sequenced was peripheral blood, taken on day 0 of MenACWY control vaccination. The receptors originated from an adult in good health.

J is TRBJ1-2 and V is TRBV19, with D possibly being TRBD1 (5 bases). The CDR3 is 17 residues long. Germline V gene data show CDR1 as LNHDA and CDR2 as SQIVND (reference sequence). The V end was cut by 5 bases, the J end by 0 bases, with 19 bases between. CDR3 DNA: TGTGCCAGTAGTCCCCGTGGGGCCGGCCCTTCTAACTATGGCTACACCTTC. This encodes CASSPRGAGPSNYGYTF. Based on the CDR3 plus reference TRBV19 and TRBJ1-2, the full variable domain is DGGITQSPKYLFRKEGQNVTLSCEQNLNHDAMYWYRQDPGQGLRLIYYSQIVNDFQKGDIAEGYSVSREKKESFPLTVTSAQKNPTAFYLCASSPRGAGPSNYGYTFGSGTRLTVV.

This clone came up a few times. This rearrangement joins TRBV2 to TRBJ1-1; TRBD1 matches at 7 bases. The length of the CDR3 is 13 residues. V lost 1 base to trimming and J lost 4 bases; unmatched junction nucleotides: 0. CDR1 is SNHLY, CDR2 FYNNEI, per germline. The CDR3 sequence: CASSEDRGTEAFF. The DNA of the CDR3 is TGTGCCAGCAGTGAAGACAGGGGCACTGAAGCTTTCTTT.

This rearrangement joins TRBV5-5 to TRBJ2-7; 9 bases are shared with TRBD1. The CDR3 covers 19 residues. CDR1 SGHKS and CDR2 YYEKEE come from the germline V gene (reference sequence). Germline trimming cut 4 bases from V and 5 bases from J; bases unmatched to any gene: 22. The CDR3 loop is CASSTEDRGVSMSYHEQYF. The CDR3 bases are TGTGCCAGCAGCACAGAGGACAGGGGAGTGAGTATGAGTTACCACGAGCAGTACTTC.

This clone was counted a few times. The chain carries TRBV5-6 and TRBJ2-1, with D possibly being TRBD2 (6 bases). The length of the CDR3 is 15 residues. V dropped 4 bases and J dropped 3 bases, with 14 bases sitting between them. CDR1 SGHDT and CDR2 YYEEEE come from the germline V gene. The CDR3 loop is CASSIRDWFYNEQFF. The CDR3 DNA follows: TGTGCCAGCAGCATCCGGGACTGGTTCTACAATGAGCAGTTCTTC.

V gene TRBV9 combines with J gene TRBJ2-1, with a possible D match to TRBD2 (5 bases). Per germline, CDR1 SGDLS and CDR2 YYNGEE. Trimming removed 0 bases from V and 8 bases from J, with 21 bases in between. The CDR3 extends over 17 amino acids. Here the CDR3 DNA reads TGTGCCAGCAGCGTAGAAGGTGGTGGGAGTTGGTTGGATGAGCAGTTCTTC. This codes for CASSVEGGGSWLDEQFF.

The chain couples TRBV7-9 to TRBJ1-6; perhaps TRBD1 as D (6 bases). The CDR3 extends over 12 amino acids. The V gene's germline CDR1 is SEHNR and CDR2 FQNEAQ (reference sequence). V gave up 5 bases and J gave up 14 bases, with 13 bases separating them. This CDR3 is CASSNRESALHF. In nucleotides, the CDR3 is TGTGCCAGCAGCAACAGGGAGTCCGCCCTCCACTTT.

This clone was detected only once. The rearrangement joins TRBV25-1 to TRBJ2-7; D is ambiguous. The CDR3 is made up of 14 amino acids. CDR1 and CDR2 (germline): MGHDK, SYGVNS. The germline V and J ends were trimmed by 6 bases and 2 bases, with 14 bases remaining between them. The CDR3 region is CASRRNEDPYEQYF. Written as DNA, the CDR3 is TGTGCCAGCAGACGAAACGAGGATCCCTACGAGCAGTACTTC.

This clone has just a few counts. This sequence joins TRBV9 and TRBJ2-5; D gene unclear. The CDR3 sequence is 16 residues long. V lost 3 bases and J 4 bases, leaving 19 bases between the germline ends. Germline V CDR1 and CDR2: SGDLS, YYNGEE. The CDR3 DNA sequence: TGTGCCAGCAGCGGCGATCCTGGTATCAAGTCAGAGACCCAGTACTTC. Translated: CASSGDPGIKSETQYF.

Only one count was recorded for this clone. The chain uses TRBV28 and TRBJ1-2; D is possibly TRBD1 (5 bases). This CDR3 comprises 16 residues. Germline CDR1 reads MDHEN; CDR2 reads SYDVKM. Trimming left V 7 bases short and J 4 bases short, with 22 bases between. CDR3 nucleotides: TGTGCCAGCACTAACCCCGGCTGGGGGAAAATCTATGGCTACACCTTC. Translating it yields CASTNPGWGKIYGYTF.

The rearrangement joins TRBV6-4 to TRBJ2-1; 11 bases line up with TRBD2. Germline CDR1 MRHNA, CDR2 SNTAGT. V was clipped by 0 bases and J by 9 bases; unmatched bases: 7. This CDR3 spans 16 amino acids. Here the CDR3 DNA reads TGTGCCAGCAGTGACTCGAGTCTAGCGGGAGGCCGTGAGCAGTTCTTC. Protein sequence: CASSDSSLAGGREQFF.

The count of this clone is one. The chain links TRBV15 to TRBJ1-1, with D unresolved. The CDR3 totals 14 residues. Germline CDR1 reads LNHNV; CDR2 reads YYDKDF (reference sequence). Deletions cut 4 bases from V and 4 bases from J, with 13 bases between. The CDR3 nucleotides read TGTGCCACCAGCAAAGAAGGACGGTCCACTGAAGCTTTCTTT. Protein: CATSKEGRSTEAFF.

The J gene is TRBJ1-2, the V gene TRBV27; 8 bases line up with TRBD1. V lost 5 bases to trimming and J lost 4 bases; unmatched junction nucleotides: 6. CDR3 size: 14 residues. The germline gives CDR1 MNHEY, CDR2 SMNVEV (reference sequence). CDR3 DNA: TGTGCCAGCAGTAGCCGGGACAGGAGCTATGGCTACACCTTC. Its translation is CASSSRDRSYGYTF.

The rearrangement uses TRBV7-2 and TRBJ2-1; TRBD2 matches at 10 bases. Germline-derived CDR1 and CDR2 are SGHTA and FQGNSA. This CDR3 comprises 16 residues. J was trimmed by 8 bases and V by 5 bases; bases with no gene match: 12. The CDR3 DNA is TGTGCCAGCAGCGCCCGGACTAGCGGCCCTCCCTATGAGCAGTTCTTC. Protein product: CASSARTSGPPYEQFF.

The rearrangement uses TRBV19 and TRBJ2-2; D remains ambiguous. V dropped 6 bases and J dropped 7 bases, with 12 bases sitting between them. The CDR3 is 13 amino acids. Germline V lookup: CDR1 LNHDA, CDR2 SQIVND (reference sequence). Here the CDR3 reads CASRGVRHGELFF. The CDR3 DNA follows: TGTGCCAGTAGGGGCGTTCGGCACGGGGAGCTGTTTTTT.

The chain has TRBV5-4 and TRBJ2-6, with 7 bases that match TRBD2. CDR1 is SGHNT and CDR2 is YYREEE in the germline V gene (reference sequence). The CDR3 runs 15 residues. J was trimmed by 4 bases and V by 3 bases; bases with no gene match: 4. DNA of the CDR3: TGTGCCAGCAGCTCCCCGACTAGCGGGGCCAACGTCCTGACTTTC. This codes for CASSSPTSGANVLTF.

The V gene is TRBV5-4, the J gene TRBJ2-3; 13 bases line up with TRBD2. V lost 9 bases to trimming and J lost 5 bases; unmatched junction nucleotides: 12. Looked up from germline, CDR1 is SGHNT and CDR2 is YYREEE (reference sequence). CDR3 length equals 16 residues. In DNA, the CDR3 is TGTGCCACCCAAGGACTAGCGGGAGAATCCGGAGATACGCAGTATTTT. Amino acid sequence: CATQGLAGESGDTQYF.

Points on this clone: The same CDR3 also results from other DNA sequences found in this sample. V is TRBV28 and J is TRBJ1-1; D is uncertain. V was shortened by 3 bases and J by 4 bases, with 0 bases between the two germline ends. The CDR3 sequence is 10 residues long. Per germline, CDR1 MDHEN and CDR2 SYDVKM. CDR3 in DNA: TGTGCCAGCAGTTTCACTGAAGCTTTCTTT. Translation gives CASSFTEAFF.

The chain carries TRBV30 and TRBJ2-5, with 8 bases that match TRBD2. The CDR3 sequence is 14 residues long. Germline V gene data show CDR1 as GTSNPN and CDR2 as SVGIG (reference sequence). After removal of 2 bases from V and 3 bases from J, the junction contained 5 bases not matched to a gene. CDR3 sequence reads: CAWSLGLAEETQYF. CDR3 in DNA: TGTGCCTGGAGTCTCGGACTAGCAGAAGAGACCCAGTACTTC.

This chain joins TRBV13 and TRBJ2-7, with 7 bases that match TRBD1. This CDR3 comprises 16 residues. Trimming took 1 base from V and 1 from J; bases not matched to a gene: 7. CDR1 is PRHDT and CDR2 is FYEKMQ in the germline V gene (reference sequence). The CDR3 DNA follows: TGTGCCAGCAGCTTAGAGGGGCAGGGGGATTCCTACGAGCAGTACTTC. Translated: CASSLEGQGDSYEQYF.

This clone occurred a few times. The genes are TRBV5-1 and TRBJ1-5; D uncertain. Trimming removed 0 bases at V and 0 bases at J, with 10 bases between. The CDR3 consists of 16 residues. The germline V gene encodes CDR1 SGHRS and CDR2 YFSETQ. The CDR3 loop is CASSLDGSYSNQPQHF. The CDR3 DNA follows: TGCGCCAGCAGCTTGGACGGCAGCTATAGCAATCAGCCCCAGCATTTT.

V usage is TRBV11-2 and J usage is TRBJ1-5; D remains ambiguous. This CDR3 region has 14 residues. The germline V gene encodes CDR1 SGHAT and CDR2 FQNNGV. V lost 0 bases and J lost 9, with 12 bases in between. The CDR3 bases are TGTGCCAGCAGCTTAGATGCCCGGGGTGGGCCCCAGCATTTT. Amino acids: CASSLDARGGPQHF.

The V call is TRBV5-1, the J call TRBJ2-1; 7 nucleotides align to TRBD1. The J segment lost 8 bases and the V segment lost 5 bases, leaving 19 bases of the junction unmatched. The V gene's germline CDR1 is SGHRS and CDR2 YFSETQ. This CDR3 contains 17 residues. CDR3 DNA sequence: TGCGCCAGCAGTGAGACCGTTTGGGGACAGAGTTGGGATGAGCAGTTCTTC. Residues: CASSETVWGQSWDEQFF.

V usage is TRBV11-3 and J usage is TRBJ2-7; 12 bases align to TRBD1. With 5 bases clipped from V and 1 base from J, the junction kept 9 bases outside the gene matches. This CDR3 comprises 17 residues. Germline CDR1 and CDR2: SGHNT and YENEEA. CDR3 DNA sequence: TGTGCCAGCAGCGCCGGAGCGGGACAGGGGGCATCCTACGAGCAGTACTTC. Its protein is CASSAGAGQGASYEQYF.

The rearrangement links TRBV2 to TRBJ1-3; D is unclear. Trimming removed 5 bases from V and 0 bases from J, with 14 bases in between. CDR1 and CDR2 from the germline V gene are SNHLY and FYNNEI. CDR3 length: 16 amino acids. The CDR3 sequence: CASSSLGGGSGNTIYF. The DNA for the CDR3 is TGTGCCAGCAGTTCCCTGGGAGGAGGCTCTGGAAACACCATATATTTT.